A single sample is the source of the 21 T cell receptor beta chains below, sequenced in a study of graft-versus-host responses after intestinal transplantation. These TCRs' antigens remain unknown. Assay used: immunoSEQ multiplex PCR; TCRdb lists only in-frame clones, some missing. Of about 100,000 clones in the sample, roughly 87% were seen once. The specimen was unstimulated CD4+ T cells sorted from spleen or lymph node cells, collected before transplant. The receptors were sampled from a human donor who was the organ donor for an intestinal transplant.

The V call is TRBV28, the J call TRBJ1-2; TRBD1 might be the D (5 bases). The CDR3 spans 15 residues. V shed 6 bases and J shed 3 bases, with 17 bases lying between them. Germline CDR1 MDHEN, CDR2 SYDVKM. As DNA, the CDR3 is TGTGCCAGCAGCAATATACTCAGGGTGCACTATGGCTACACCTTC. Encoded protein: CASSNILRVHYGYTF.

This clone was detected only once. The J gene is TRBJ2-5, the V gene TRBV30; D may be TRBD2 (6 bases). The germline CDR1 and CDR2 sequences are GTSNPN and SVGIG (reference sequence). Trimming took off 8 bases at V and 4 bases at J, with 14 bases between the two ends. The CDR3 spans 12 residues. CDR3 sequence reads: CAAPRRGETQYF. The CDR3 region has the DNA TGTGCCGCCCCCAGGAGGGGAGAGACCCAGTACTTC. Filled out from reference TRBV30 and TRBJ2-5, the complete variable domain reads SQTIHQWPATLVQPVGSPLSLECTVEGTSNPNLYWYRQAAGRGLQLLFYSVGIGQISSEVPQNLSASRPQDRQFILSSKKLLLSDSGFYLCAAPRRGETQYFGPGTRLLVL.

The CDR3 region is CASREGTGSGNTIYF. CDR3 nucleotide sequence: TGTGCCAGCAGGGAAGGGACAGGCTCTGGAAACACCATATATTTT. The chain has TRBV27 and TRBJ1-3; 8 bases agree with TRBD1. In germline, CDR1 is MNHEY, CDR2 SMNVEV (reference sequence). The trim removed 6 bases at V and 0 bases at J, leaving 4 bases unmatched. The CDR3 has 15 residues.

The rearrangement links TRBV5-1 to TRBJ2-1; D is perhaps TRBD2 (6 bases). The CDR3 covers 14 residues. V lost 4 bases and J lost 8, with 16 bases in between. CDR1 and CDR2 (germline): SGHRS, YFSETQ. CDR3 coding DNA: TGCGCCAGCAGCCCCGGTAGCGGCCCCCATGAGCAGTTCTTC. Amino acids: CASSPGSGPHEQFF.

The chain joins TRBV15 to TRBJ2-3; 8 bases fit TRBD2. V lost 0 bases and J lost 6; bases outside the gene matches: 17. Germline CDR1 LNHNV, CDR2 YYDKDF (reference sequence). The CDR3 spans 19 residues. CDR3 nucleotide sequence: TGTGCCACCAGCAGAGAGGGGGTCGGGGGGGGCCGAAGGATGGATACGCAGTATTTT. It is translated as CATSREGVGGGRRMDTQYF.

This rearrangement joins TRBV10-3 to TRBJ2-5; D perhaps matches TRBD1 (5 bases). TRBJ2-7 matches the DNA end more closely, so the J call is doubtful. Germline CDR1 is ENHRY and CDR2 is SYGVKD. The CDR3 sequence is 14 residues long. The CDR3 DNA follows: TGTGCCATCAGACCAAGAGCAGGGTGGGACGAGCAGTACTTC. Translating gives CAIRPRAGWDEQYF.

This chain connects TRBV18 to TRBJ1-2; D is perhaps TRBD1 (5 bases). There are 14 residues in the CDR3. Per germline, CDR1 KGHSH and CDR2 LQKENI. The V gene lost 3 bases and the J gene lost 2 bases, with 10 bases spanning the gap. CDR3 loop: CASSPTVVNYGYTF. The CDR3 bases are TGTGCCAGCTCACCGACAGTGGTAAACTATGGCTACACCTTC.

This clone was observed a single time. J is TRBJ2-3 and V is TRBV2; 14 bases match TRBD2. The germline CDR1 and CDR2 sequences are SNHLY and FYNNEI. CDR3 length equals 22 residues. Trimming removed 0 bases from V and 0 bases from J; junction bases left unmatched: 14. The CDR3 is CASSEAGRPRLAGGGSTDTQYF. CDR3 sequence (DNA): TGTGCCAGCAGTGAAGCAGGTCGTCCTCGACTAGCGGGGGGGGGAAGCACAGATACGCAGTATTTT.

The sample holds one count of this clone. The chain has TRBV6-6 and TRBJ1-2, with 9 bases fitting TRBD1. The CDR3 is made up of 16 amino acids. The V gene end was trimmed by 6 bases and the J gene end by 3 bases; junction bases not matched to a gene: 11. Germline V lookup: CDR1 MNHNY, CDR2 SVGAGI (reference sequence). The CDR3 protein is CASRIPQGAGDYGYTF. DNA of the CDR3: TGTGCCAGCAGGATTCCACAGGGGGCGGGGGACTATGGCTACACCTTC.

The CDR3 is CASSTPGTANTGELFF. CDR3 sequence (DNA): TGCGCCAGCAGCACCCCCGGGACAGCGAACACCGGGGAGCTGTTTTTT. The chain is built from TRBV5-1 and TRBJ2-2, with TRBD1 identical over 7 bases. This CDR3 spans 16 amino acids. The V gene's germline CDR1 is SGHRS and CDR2 YFSETQ. V gave up 4 bases and J gave up 0 bases; unmatched junction bases: 6.

The J gene is TRBJ2-1, the V gene TRBV10-2; D is unresolved. Germline V gene lookup returns CDR1 WSHSY and CDR2 SAAADI. This CDR3 comprises 11 residues. V gave up 4 bases and J gave up 10 bases, with 8 bases separating them. Here the CDR3 DNA reads TGCGCCAGCAGTGCGCTGACAGAGCAGTTCTTC. This gives the protein CASSALTEQFF.

The rearrangement uses TRBV19 and TRBJ1-1; 7 bases fit TRBD1. After removal of 2 bases from V and 1 base from J, the junction contained 1 base not matched to a gene. Germline V CDR1 and CDR2: LNHDA, SQIVND (reference sequence). The CDR3 is 14 amino acids. The CDR3 bases are TGTGCCAGTAGTATAAGACAGGGGAACACTGAAGCTTTCTTT. Translation: CASSIRQGNTEAFF.

The chain recombines TRBV9 with TRBJ2-7; 8 bases are shared with TRBD1. With 0 bases clipped from V and 2 bases from J, the junction kept 4 bases outside the gene matches. The CDR3 spans 15 residues. Germline CDR1 reads SGDLS; CDR2 reads YYNGEE. The CDR3 nucleotides read TGTGCCAGCAGCGTAGGAGGACAGGGAACCTACGAGCAGTACTTC. Translating it yields CASSVGGQGTYEQYF. Combining the CDR3 with reference TRBV9 and TRBJ2-7 gives the whole variable domain DSGVTQTPKHLITATGQRVTLRCSPRSGDLSVYWYQQSLDQGLQFLIQYYNGEERAKGNILERFSAQQFPDLHSELNLSSLELGDSALYFCASSVGGQGTYEQYFGPGTRLTVT.

This clone was detected only a few times. The chain employs TRBV27 and TRBJ1-1; 10 nucleotides agree with TRBD1. This CDR3 region has 13 residues. CDR1 is MNHEY, CDR2 SMNVEV, per germline (reference sequence). Unmatched junction bases numbered 7, after V lost 5 bases and J lost 10 bases. CDR3 in amino acids: CASSRQGAWVAFF. CDR3 coding DNA: TGTGCCAGCAGTAGACAGGGGGCTTGGGTAGCTTTCTTT.

This clone was observed once. The chain is built from TRBV6-5 and TRBJ1-3; D remains unclear. This CDR3 is built from 15 residues. With 5 bases removed from V and 0 bases from J, the gap between germline ends came to 11 bases. Germline V CDR1 and CDR2: MNHEY, SVGAGI. CDR3 sequence: CASSMDWSSGNTIYF. The CDR3 DNA reads TGTGCCAGCAGTATGGACTGGAGCTCTGGAAACACCATATATTTT.

CDR3: CASSLGGSGNTIYF. CDR3 sequence (DNA): TGTGCCAGCAGCTTGGGGGGCTCTGGAAACACCATATATTTT. This chain links TRBV7-6 with TRBJ1-3, with D tentatively TRBD1 (5 bases). CDR3 length: 14 residues. Germline lookup yields CDR1 SGHVS and CDR2 FNYEAQ. Trimming shortened V by 3 bases and J by 0 bases, and 6 bases separated the two germline ends.

This clone came up once. V is TRBV18 and J is TRBJ1-5; 9 nucleotides agree with TRBD1. Germline V gene lookup returns CDR1 KGHSH and CDR2 LQKENI. V dropped 6 bases and J dropped 2; count of bases not matched to a gene: 5. The CDR3 sequence is 15 residues long. The CDR3: CASSGQGQGNQPQHF. The CDR3 DNA sequence: TGTGCCAGCTCGGGACAGGGCCAGGGCAATCAGCCCCAGCATTTT.

This sequence joins TRBV2 and TRBJ1-4; tentative D call: TRBD1 (5 bases). V was pared by 3 bases and J by 5 bases, with 13 bases between. The CDR3 contains 15 residues. In germline, CDR1 is SNHLY, CDR2 FYNNEI. The CDR3 loop reads CASSDRGGKNEKLFF. In DNA, the CDR3 is TGTGCCAGCAGTGACCGGGGGGGGAAGAATGAAAAACTGTTTTTT.

This chain connects TRBV4-1 to TRBJ2-7; D unresolved. The ends were cut back, 1 base at V and 4 bases at J, with 5 bases in the middle. This CDR3 has 12 residues. Looked up from germline, CDR1 is MGHRA and CDR2 is YSYEKL. In DNA, the CDR3 is TGCGCCAGCAGCCAAGGCCCTTACGAGCAGTACTTC. It is translated as CASSQGPYEQYF.

The chain couples TRBV27 to TRBJ2-1, with 8 bases matching TRBD1. CDR3 length: 15 residues. Looked up from germline, CDR1 is MNHEY and CDR2 is SMNVEV (reference sequence). J gave up 6 bases and V 3 bases, and 7 bases lay outside the gene matches. Here the CDR3 reads CASSLSGGAVNEQFF. In nucleotides, the CDR3 is TGTGCCAGCAGTTTGTCAGGGGGCGCGGTCAATGAGCAGTTCTTC.

V and J are TRBV18 and TRBJ1-5, with D maybe TRBD1 (5 bases). V lost 8 bases to trimming and J lost 2 bases, with 16 bases between them. Germline CDR1 KGHSH, CDR2 LQKENI. The CDR3 extends over 15 amino acids. Here the CDR3 reads CASQQGTRGNQPQHF. The CDR3 region has the DNA TGTGCCAGCCAACAAGGGACGCGGGGCAATCAGCCCCAGCATTTT. The full variable domain, rest sourced from reference TRBV18 and TRBJ1-5, is NAGVMQNPRHLVRRRGQEARLRCSPMKGHSHVYWYRQLPEEGLKFMVYLQKENIIDESGMPKERFSAEFPKEGPSILRIQQVVRGDSAAYFCASQQGTRGNQPQHFGDGTRLSIL.